Each of the 13 T cell receptor beta chains below was sequenced from the same sample in a study of blood T cell repertoires in COVID-19. Generated by immunoSEQ multiplex PCR, the TCRdb table keeps only in-frame clones and is missing some. In the table there are 200,000 or so clones, 75% to 90% of which are singletons. The sequencing sample was made of peripheral blood. The receptors derive from a man in his 70s with active or convalescent COVID-19.

Concerning this clone: The junction differs from germline at one of its ends, possibly a read error. J is TRBJ2-7 and V is TRBV2; 8 bases are a match to TRBD2. Germline CDR1 SNHLY, CDR2 FYNNEI. CDR3 length: 13 residues. CDR3: CVSKAGGSYEQYF. DNA for the CDR3: TGTGTCAGCAAGGCGGGGGGCTCCTACGAGCAGTACTTC.

The chain carries TRBV19 and TRBJ2-3, with 9 bases fitting TRBD2. Germline-derived CDR1 and CDR2 are LNHDA and SQIVND (reference sequence). This CDR3 region has 15 residues. V lost 4 bases, J lost 1 base, and 3 bases stayed unmatched. For the CDR3, the DNA is TGTGCCAGTAGTAGGATAGCGGGGGGCACAGATACGCAGTATTTT. This sequence encodes CASSRIAGGTDTQYF.

V and J are TRBV4-3 and TRBJ2-7; TRBD2 is a possible D gene (6 bases). The CDR3 covers 14 residues. CDR1 and CDR2 (germline): LGHNA, YSLEER. V lost 4 bases to trimming and J lost 1 base, with 11 bases between them. The CDR3 DNA reads as TGCGCCAGCAGCCGCTATGGGGGGTCCTACGAGCAGTACTTC. It yields the protein CASSRYGGSYEQYF.

The chain joins TRBV15 to TRBJ1-4; D possibly corresponds to TRBD1 (6 bases). Germline assignment: CDR1 LNHNV and CDR2 YYDKDF (reference sequence). V gave up 3 bases and J gave up 2 bases, with 7 bases separating them. This CDR3 is 14 amino acids long. CDR3 in DNA: TGTGCCACCAGCAGTACAGGGACTAATGAAAAACTGTTTTTT. Translation gives CATSSTGTNEKLFF.

This chain connects TRBV19 to TRBJ1-5; D uncertain. In germline, CDR1 is LNHDA, CDR2 SQIVND (reference sequence). The CDR3 loop spans 14 amino acids. Trimming removed 5 bases from V and 1 base from J, with 9 bases in between. The CDR3 DNA is TGTGCCAGTAGTTCAGGAGGGAGCAATCAGCCCCAGCATTTT. This codes for CASSSGGSNQPQHF.

This clone was detected only once. The chain links TRBV2 to TRBJ2-5; D is undetermined. Trimming stripped 2 bases from V and 0 bases from J, with 10 bases between. Per germline, CDR1 SNHLY and CDR2 FYNNEI. The CDR3 length is 15 residues. Here the CDR3 reads CASSESLSYQETQYF. CDR3 in DNA: TGTGCCAGCAGTGAATCACTGTCCTACCAAGAGACCCAGTACTTC.

The chain is built from TRBV5-1 and TRBJ2-1; perhaps TRBD1 as D (7 bases). The CDR3 totals 14 residues. From germline, CDR1 is SGHRS and CDR2 YFSETQ. V shed 3 bases and J shed 6 bases, with 13 bases lying between them. For the CDR3, the DNA is TGCGCCAGCAGCTCCCGCGGGACAGCCAATGAGCAGTTCTTC. Amino acid sequence: CASSSRGTANEQFF.

Turning to this clone: Other DNA variants within this sample encode the same CDR3. The V gene is TRBV30, the J gene TRBJ2-1, with no clear D. Looked up from germline, CDR1 is GTSNPN and CDR2 is SVGIG (reference sequence). The CDR3 totals 13 residues. Trimming cost V 4 bases and J 0 bases, with 7 bases left between them. For the CDR3, the DNA is TGTGCCTGGACAGGTAGCTCCTACAATGAGCAGTTCTTC. Encoded protein: CAWTGSSYNEQFF.

V and J are TRBV5-5 and TRBJ2-7; TRBD1 aligns across 9 bases. Germline CDR1 reads SGHKS; CDR2 reads YYEKEE (reference sequence). J was trimmed by 3 bases and V by 0 bases; bases with no gene match: 4. The CDR3 contains 15 residues. CDR3 sequence: CASSLGPGQGYEQYF. The CDR3 bases are TGTGCCAGCAGCTTGGGTCCGGGACAGGGCTACGAGCAGTACTTC.

The J gene is TRBJ2-1, the V gene TRBV15, with TRBD2 identical over 7 bases. This CDR3 has 14 residues. V shed 6 bases and J 9 bases; nucleotides not matched to a gene: 11. CDR1 is LNHNV, CDR2 YYDKDF, per germline (reference sequence). This CDR3 is CATRGGSSPGEQFF. The DNA of the CDR3 is TGTGCCACCAGAGGCGGGAGCTCCCCAGGTGAGCAGTTCTTC.

V is TRBV5-5 and J is TRBJ2-2; TRBD1 agrees at 7 bases. V dropped 4 bases and J dropped 4; count of bases not matched to a gene: 7. The CDR3 length is 15 residues. The germline CDR1 and CDR2 sequences are SGHKS and YYEKEE (reference sequence). This CDR3 is CASSIPTGSTGELFF. CDR3 DNA sequence: TGTGCCAGCAGCATACCGACAGGGTCCACCGGGGAGCTGTTTTTT.

This sequence joins TRBV9 and TRBJ1-1; D remains unclear. Germline V lookup: CDR1 SGDLS, CDR2 YYNGEE. Trimming pared 0 bases from V and 5 bases from J, leaving 11 bases between. The CDR3 spans 14 residues. The CDR3 nucleotides are TGTGCCAGCAGCGTAGAAATGCGGGCAACTGAAGCTTTCTTT. Translated, it gives CASSVEMRATEAFF.

In its sample, this clone was seen a few times. The chain couples TRBV28 to TRBJ1-1; D is possibly TRBD1 (6 bases). Germline CDR1 and CDR2: MDHEN and SYDVKM. The V and J ends lost 4 bases and 4 bases respectively, with 10 bases between them. The CDR3 has 13 amino acids. DNA of the CDR3: TGTGCCAGCAGTTACGACAGGTTCACTGAAGCTTTCTTT. Translating gives CASSYDRFTEAFF.